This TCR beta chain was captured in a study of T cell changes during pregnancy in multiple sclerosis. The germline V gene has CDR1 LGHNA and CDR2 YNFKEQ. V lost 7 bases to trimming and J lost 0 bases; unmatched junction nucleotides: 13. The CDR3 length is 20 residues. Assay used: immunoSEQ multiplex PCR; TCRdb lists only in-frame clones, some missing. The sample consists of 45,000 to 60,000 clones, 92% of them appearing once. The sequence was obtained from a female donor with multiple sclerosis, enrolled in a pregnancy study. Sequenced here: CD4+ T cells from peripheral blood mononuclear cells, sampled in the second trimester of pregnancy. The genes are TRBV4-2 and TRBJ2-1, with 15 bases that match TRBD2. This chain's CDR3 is CASTPTAGLAGGSSYNEQFF. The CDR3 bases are TGTGCCAGCACCCCTACCGCGGGACTAGCGGGAGGATCCTCCTACAATGAGCAGTTCTTC.